One and the same sample provided the 14 T cell receptor beta chains below, sequenced in a study of T cell clonality in common variable immunodeficiency (dated by TCRdb to the mid-2010s). Library preparation used the immunoSEQ multiplex PCR assay. In its TCRdb copy, this immuneACCESS table keeps in-frame sequences only and misses some clones. Where compared with another copy, unresolved V genes explain less than half of these, and the others have no known cause. The table notes about 43,000 clones here, none of them singletons. Less than 2.5% of the sample lies in the top ten. The sample was peripheral blood mononuclear cells. These receptors came from a person between 18 and 75 years old in good health.

This clone was found a few times. The CDR3 goes on 3 residues after the read ends, and that part is filled in from the germline J gene. The chain recombines TRBV6-2 or TRBV6-3 with TRBJ1-5, with a weak D call TRBD1 (6 bases). V dropped 6 bases and J dropped 3 bases, with 12 bases sitting between them. Germline-derived CDR1 and CDR2 are MNHEY and SVGEGT. This CDR3 is 14 amino acids long. The CDR3 sequence is CASSLGTPNQPQHF. Partial CDR3 DNA: TGTGCCAGCAGCCTAGGGACACCCAATCAGCCC.

This clone has ten or more counts. The CDR3 is cut off 3 residues early in the read; its end comes from the germline J gene. The chain recombines TRBV20-1 with TRBJ2-3; no firm D call. The CDR3 extends over 14 amino acids. CDR1 is DFQATT, CDR2 SNEGSKA, per germline (reference sequence). V gave up 0 bases and J gave up 6 bases, with 13 bases separating them. The CDR3 DNA, read in part, is TGCAGTGCTAGAGACCCCCCCCCTGGCGATACG. Translating it yields CSARDPPPGDT. The CDR3 reads in full as CSARDPPPGDTQYF.

This clone was counted many times. The read stops 3 residues short of the end of the CDR3; the missing end is completed from the germline J gene. V and J are TRBV7-2 and TRBJ2-2; 9 bases are a match to TRBD2. The V and J ends lost 0 bases and 8 bases, in that order; junction bases with no gene match: 7. From germline, CDR1 is SGHTA and CDR2 FQGNSA. The CDR3 contains 16 residues. The CDR3 protein is CASSLAVASGDGELFF. The CDR3 DNA, read in part, is TGTGCCAGCAGCTTAGCAGTGGCTAGCGGGGATGGGGAG. The entire variable domain, with the rest obtained from reference TRBV7-2 and TRBJ2-2, is as follows: GAGVSQSPSNKVTEKGKDVELRCDPISGHTALYWYRQSLGQGLEFLIYFQGNSAPDKSGLPSDRFSAERTGGSVSTLTIQRTQQEDSAVYLCASSLAVASGDGELFFGEGSRLTVL.

This clone was seen repeatedly, ten times or more. The identical CDR3 is also encoded by other nucleotide sequences in the sample. The sequenced CDR3 bases are TGTGCCAGCAGTCTAGCGGGAGGGAAAACCGGGGAG. Translated: CASSLAGGKTGE. The CDR3, in full, reads CASSLAGGKTGELFF. V is TRBV7-3 and J is TRBJ2-2; 12 nucleotides match TRBD2. The read finishes 3 residues shy of the CDR3 end, and the germline J gene is used to complete it. Germline lookup yields CDR1 SGHTA and CDR2 FQGTGA. The CDR3 extends over 15 amino acids. V lost 6 bases to trimming and J lost 5 bases; unmatched junction nucleotides: 4.

This clone was observed a few times. The read finishes 3 residues shy of the CDR3 end, and the germline J gene is used to complete it. In the same sample, other DNA sequences code for this CDR3. The J gene is TRBJ2-3, the V gene TRBV19; 7 bases are shared with TRBD1. With 4 bases clipped from V and 3 bases from J, the junction kept 10 bases outside the gene matches. The length of the CDR3 is 16 residues. The germline gives CDR1 LNHDA, CDR2 SQIVND (reference sequence). The CDR3 bases that were read are TGTGCCAGTAGTAAACGACAGGGAGCTAGTACAGATACG. Translating it yields CASSKRQGASTDT. The CDR3 reads in full as CASSKRQGASTDTQYF.

A note on this clone: The read terminates 3 residues ahead of where the CDR3 ends, so the germline J gene completes it. The chain couples TRBV19 to TRBJ2-2; D gene unclear. V was cut by 6 bases and J by 4 bases, with 15 bases left in between. The CDR3 has 15 residues. Germline V gene lookup returns CDR1 LNHDA and CDR2 SQIVND (reference sequence). The CDR3 is CASRSITRGTGELFF. CDR3 bases read: TGTGCCAGTAGATCAATCACCAGAGGCACCGGGGAG.

This clone was counted at least ten times. The part of the CDR3 DNA that was read is TGTGCCAGCAGTTTCAAGCGGGGAAATGTTTGGGAGACC. This gives the protein CASSFKRGNVWET. The entire CDR3 protein reads CASSFKRGNVWETQYF. This chain joins TRBV6-2 or TRBV6-3 and TRBJ2-5; TRBD2 agrees at 7 bases. The DNA ends 3 residues before the CDR3 does, and the rest of the CDR3 is filled in from the germline J gene. CDR1 and CDR2 (germline): MNHEY, SVGEGT. With 4 bases clipped from V and 5 bases from J, the junction kept 13 bases outside the gene matches. The CDR3 contains 16 residues.

This clone was seen repeatedly, ten times or more. The DNA ends 3 residues before the CDR3 does, and the rest of the CDR3 is filled in from the germline J gene. The genes are TRBV7-6 and TRBJ2-2, with D possibly TRBD2 on 7 matching bases. The CDR3 has 14 amino acids. Germline assignment: CDR1 SGHVS and CDR2 FNYEAQ. The V and J ends lost 0 bases and 6 bases respectively, with 8 bases between them. CDR3 bases read: TGTGCCAGCAGCTTAGCGGGGGGGCCCGGGGAG. It encodes CASSLAGGPGE. In full, the CDR3 reads CASSLAGGPGELFF.

This clone was observed at least ten times. The observed sequence ends 3 residues before the CDR3 terminus, with the missing tail filled in from the germline J gene. The chain uses TRBV2 and TRBJ2-2; D might be TRBD2 (7 bases). The CDR3 is 15 amino acids. The germline V gene has CDR1 SNHLY and CDR2 FYNNEI. Trimming removed 8 bases at V and 5 bases at J, with 18 bases between. The CDR3 protein is CASFRGGEGTGELFF. The CDR3 bases that were read are TGTGCCAGCTTTAGGGGGGGTGAAGGGACCGGGGAG.

This clone was detected many times. The read ends 3 residues shy of where the CDR3 ends; the end is completed using the germline J gene. The chain combines TRBV14 with TRBJ1-1; D is possibly TRBD1 (5 bases). The CDR3 extends over 13 amino acids. Trimming took off 6 bases at V and 0 bases at J, with 8 bases between the two ends. The germline V gene encodes CDR1 SGHDN and CDR2 FVKESK. The CDR3 loop reads CASRRQMNTEAFF. CDR3 DNA (partial): TGTGCCAGCAGACGACAGATGAACACTGAA. The full variable domain, in which reference TRBV14 and TRBJ1-1 provide the parts outside the CDR3, is EAGVTQFPSHSVIEKGQTVTLRCDPISGHDNLYWYRRVMGKEIKFLLHFVKESKQDESGMPNNRFLAERTGGTYSTLKVQPAELEDSGVYFCASRRQMNTEAFFGQGTRLTVV.

This clone was counted many times. The CDR3 goes on 3 residues after the read ends, and that part is filled in from the germline J gene. The chain employs TRBV19 and TRBJ1-2; 10 nucleotides match TRBD1. The CDR3 covers 14 residues. Germline V lookup: CDR1 LNHDA, CDR2 SQIVND (reference sequence). The junction had 2 bases not matched to a gene; V was cut back by 1 base and J by 6 bases. The part of the CDR3 DNA that was read is TGTGCCAGTAGTATAGGAGGGACAGGGGATGGC. Its translation: CASSIGGTGDG. The whole CDR3 is CASSIGGTGDGYTF.

This clone was seen ten or more times. The read finishes 3 residues shy of the CDR3 end, and the germline J gene is used to complete it. The chain links TRBV20-1 to TRBJ2-1; 7 positions match TRBD2. The CDR3 runs to 13 residues. Germline CDR1 is DFQATT and CDR2 is SNEGSKA (reference sequence). Trimming removed 5 bases from V and 8 bases from J; junction bases left unmatched: 9. CDR3: CSAPGLVRDEQFF. CDR3 DNA (partial): TGCAGTGCTCCAGGACTAGTTAGGGATGAG.

This clone was found many times. CDR3 sequence: CASSLRDRGTAYGYTF. CDR3 bases read: TGTGCCAGCAGTCTCCGGGACAGGGGTACGGCGTATGGC. The chain couples TRBV2 to TRBJ1-2, with 10 nucleotides matching TRBD1. With the read ending 3 residues before the CDR3 end, the germline J gene is used to fill in that end. V trimming: 5 bases; J trimming: 5 bases; junction bases outside the gene matches: 11. This CDR3 region has 16 residues. CDR1 SNHLY and CDR2 FYNNEI come from the germline V gene. The entire variable domain, with the rest obtained from reference TRBV2 and TRBJ1-2, is as follows: EPEVTQTPSHQVTQMGQEVILRCVPISNHLYFYWYRQILGQKVEFLVSFYNNEISEKSEIFDDQFSVERPDGSNFTLKIRSTKLEDSAMYFCASSLRDRGTAYGYTFGSGTRLTVV.

A few counts support this clone. From the germline J gene comes the end of the CDR3, since the read stops 3 residues before it. The chain has TRBV20-1 and TRBJ2-5, with D possibly being TRBD2 (6 bases). This CDR3 comprises 15 residues. Trimming took 0 bases from V and 1 from J, leaving 12 bases between them. Looked up from germline, CDR1 is DFQATT and CDR2 is SNEGSKA (reference sequence). Here the CDR3 reads CSAREGGLIQETQYF. The covered CDR3 bases are TGCAGTGCTAGAGAGGGGGGACTTATCCAAGAGACC.